This TCR beta chain came from a study of shared clonotypes between healthy human individuals (dated by TCRdb to the early 2020s). For the study in its entirety: A couple of women and three men aged 18 to 49 years were included in the cohort. Leukapheresis yielded between about 0.9 and 10 billion PBMCs per donor. For each donor, three plates each were used for CD4 naive and CD4 memory, two plates were used for CD8 naive, and one plate was used for CD8 memory. Different laboratories and diverse techniques were used to prepare libraries and sequence TCR repertoires, to increase sequencing depth and limit assay-specific biases. To estimate repertoire size and how much clonotypes are shared between individuals, the study performed deep sequencing of blood TCR repertoires from about 5 healthy adults.

Only one count was recorded for this clone. Its antigen target is currently unknown. No quality values exist for individual bases; no much larger clone is one base distant. CD8 naive samples were CD45RO-negative cells positively selected for CCR7, giving a CD45RA+CCR7+ population that excluded TemRA cells. The donors were healthy, HIV-negative adults who had no recently reported acute infections or vaccinations. Every donor was a Caucasian adult living in Nashville, Tennessee, USA. Blood was obtained by leukapheresis, after which PBMCs were separated by Ficoll-Histopaque density gradient centrifugation and cryopreserved in liquid nitrogen vapor phase. Analytical flow cytometry was used to check the purity and quantity of each magnetically sorted T cell population. Genomic DNA was isolated from each sorted fraction and quantified by UV absorbance on a Nanodrop 2000c. The full study reports these points: Pairwise subsampling led to the expectation that sequencing depth would affect the degree of clonotype sharing among donors. Incomplete sequencing was indicated by rarefaction of sorted-subset datasets, despite the large sequencing depth. Estimated clonotype richness was generally larger for naive than for memory subsets. The small number of donors limited the genetic and exposure-history diversity represented. Sampling was restricted to blood, and TCR repertoires in tissues likely differ from the TCR repertoires found in blood. When a few donors were compared, the shared fraction of clonotypes was about 5.5% for naive CD4, approximately 3.3% for naive CD8, roughly 2.3% for memory CD4, and roughly 0.43% for memory CD8. Higher generation probabilities were observed for clonotypes shared by all four sorted-subset donors than for non-shared clonotypes.

Using the deep immunoSEQ assay, multiplex PCR amplified TCR CDR3 regions from genomic DNA. Extracted genomic DNA from each cell subset was spread evenly across all wells of several immunoSEQ 96-well plates, with each plate serving as a replicate. For sorted subsets, each replicate PCR was loaded with 200 ng genomic DNA, equivalent to about 30,000 T cell genomes. Purified libraries were quantified with a Qubit 3.0 fluorometer, sized on a Bioanalyzer 2100, and re-quantified with the KAPA Library Quantification kit. Every immunoSEQ 96-well plate was sequenced on a separate single-read 150-cycle Illumina NextSeq 550 flow cell. Concerning the study's data processing: Because the immunoSEQ output included only junctional sequences and no quality scores, the filtering could not be the same as the filtering used for full-length reads. To assign V/J genes and CDR3, sequences were annotated using PyIR, a Python wrapper for IgBLAST v1.9, with IMGT germline references. Reads with weak V/J assignments (E-value above 1e-6), missing CDR3, stop codons, out-of-frame junctions, or ambiguous translated residues were removed. V3J clonotypes were defined as sequences sharing an identical inferred V gene, J gene, and CDR3 amino acid sequence. Percentage overlap between repertoires was computed as shared unique clonotypes divided by the size of the smaller repertoire. RTK rarefaction, the Chao1 estimator, and Recon v2.1 estimates of unobserved clonotypes were used to assess repertoire richness. Generation probabilities were computed with OLGA for all TCRbeta clonotypes obtained by the gDNA method from a few donors. The immuneACCESS repertoire file appears here via TCRdb, limited to in-frame rearrangements. These files lack a portion of the clones; in checked studies, under half of the deficit traces to unresolved V genes, and the cause of the others is not known. V and J calls and clone size are given by that table; D and trimming were obtained from the DNA. Present in this sample are 2 million or so clones, about 95% of which were seen just once. Of the sample, about 1.1% falls within the top ten clones.

The CDR3 runs 17 amino acids, cysteine and phenylalanine included. The only DNA kept is the CDR3, 51 bases in frame from the first base. The germline V gene yields MNHNS for CDR1 and SASEGT for CDR2. The V and J ends are trimmed by 4 bases and 4 bases, leaving 20 bases between them. This chain is built from TRBV6-1 and TRBJ1-5, and the D gene may be TRBD1, 5 bases matching. Sequenced: naive CD8+ T cells sorted from blood. Explained via the paper, the cell subset or site label denotes: CD45RA+CCR7+. The origin of this receptor is a man younger than 35 in good health. Here is the DNA: TGTGCCAGCAGTGGAGAGAGGGGAGGGGTCCCAAATCAGCCCCAGCATTTT. This is translated as CASSGERGGVPNQPQHF.